This T cell receptor (beta chain) emerged from a study of OX40 agonist ivuxolimab in advanced cancers. Measured with immunoSEQ multiplex PCR; TCRdb has only the in-frame clones, and not every one. The table shows about 52,000 clones, with 75% to 90% occurring only once. This CDR3 region has 17 residues. V gave up 3 bases and J gave up 1 base; unmatched junction bases: 8. The germline V gene encodes CDR1 MGHRA and CDR2 YSYEKL. Whole-study results and caveats: Among some nonresponders, normalized T-cell clonal expansion was also low.

As regards this clone: The target antigen is unknown.

The chain uses TRBV4-1 and TRBJ2-2; 7 bases agree with TRBD1. Sequences were derived from CD4+ or CD8+ T cells sorted from blood, sampled in a trial of the OX40 agonist ivuxolimab. The source is an adult with an advanced solid tumor such as melanoma, head and neck, liver or kidney cancer. The CDR3 nucleotides read TGCGCCAGCAGCCAGGATCCCGGGACAGAGAACACCGGGGAGCTGTTTTTT. Its translation: CASSQDPGTENTGELFF.